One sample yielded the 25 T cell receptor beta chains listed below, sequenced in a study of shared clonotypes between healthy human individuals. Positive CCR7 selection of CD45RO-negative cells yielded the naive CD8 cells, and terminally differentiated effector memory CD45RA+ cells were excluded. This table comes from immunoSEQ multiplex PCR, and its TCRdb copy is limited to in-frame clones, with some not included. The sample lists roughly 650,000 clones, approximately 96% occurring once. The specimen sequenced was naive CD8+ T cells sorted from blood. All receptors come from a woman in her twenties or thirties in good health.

CDR3 sequence (DNA): TGTGCCAGCAGCTCGGACCTGATGGTCATAGGCGAGCAGTACTTC. It specifies CASSSDLMVIGEQYF. V usage is TRBV7-9 and J usage is TRBJ2-7; D call uncertain. CDR1 is SEHNR and CDR2 is FQNEAQ in the germline V gene (reference sequence). V lost 4 bases, J lost 6 bases, and 19 bases lay in between. There are 15 residues in the CDR3.

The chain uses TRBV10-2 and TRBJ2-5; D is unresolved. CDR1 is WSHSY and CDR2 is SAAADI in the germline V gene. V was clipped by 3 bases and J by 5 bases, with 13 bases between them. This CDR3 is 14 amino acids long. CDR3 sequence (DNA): TGCGCCAGCAGTGAAGGCTCCCTGGAGGAGACCCAGTACTTC. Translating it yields CASSEGSLEETQYF.

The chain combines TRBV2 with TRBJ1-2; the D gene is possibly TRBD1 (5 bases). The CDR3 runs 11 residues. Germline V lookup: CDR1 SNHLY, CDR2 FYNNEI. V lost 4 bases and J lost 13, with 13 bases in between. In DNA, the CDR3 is TGTGCCAGCAGTGGGGGCGTCGTCCCCACCTTC. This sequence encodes CASSGGVVPTF.

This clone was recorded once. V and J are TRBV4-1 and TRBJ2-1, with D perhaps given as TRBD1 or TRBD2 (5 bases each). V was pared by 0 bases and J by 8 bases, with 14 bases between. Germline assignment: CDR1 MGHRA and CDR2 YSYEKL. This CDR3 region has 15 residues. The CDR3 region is CASSQEIRGADEQFF. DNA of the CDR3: TGCGCCAGCAGCCAAGAAATTCGAGGGGCAGATGAGCAGTTCTTC.

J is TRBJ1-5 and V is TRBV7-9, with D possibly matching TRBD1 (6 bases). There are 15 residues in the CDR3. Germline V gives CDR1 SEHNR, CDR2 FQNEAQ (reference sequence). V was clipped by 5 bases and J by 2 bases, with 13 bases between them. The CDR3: CASSTSGVGNQPQHF. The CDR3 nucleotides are TGTGCCAGCAGCACATCAGGGGTGGGCAATCAGCCCCAGCATTTT.

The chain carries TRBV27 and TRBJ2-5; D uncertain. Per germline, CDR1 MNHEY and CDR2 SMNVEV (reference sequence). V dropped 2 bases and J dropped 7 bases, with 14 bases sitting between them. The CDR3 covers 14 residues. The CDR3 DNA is TGTGCCAGCAGTTTAACCCCGCCGACTGGGACCCAGTACTTC. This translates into CASSLTPPTGTQYF.

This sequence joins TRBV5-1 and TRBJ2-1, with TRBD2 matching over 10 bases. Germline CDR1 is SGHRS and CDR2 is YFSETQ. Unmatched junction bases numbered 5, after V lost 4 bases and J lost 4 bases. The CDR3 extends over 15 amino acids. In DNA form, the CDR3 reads TGCGCCAGCAGCCTGGCTAGCGGGGGTTACAATGAGCAGTTCTTC. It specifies CASSLASGGYNEQFF.

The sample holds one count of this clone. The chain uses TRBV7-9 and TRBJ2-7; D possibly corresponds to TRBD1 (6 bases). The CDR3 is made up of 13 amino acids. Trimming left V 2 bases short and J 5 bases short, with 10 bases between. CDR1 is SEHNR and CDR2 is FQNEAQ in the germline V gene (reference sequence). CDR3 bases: TGTGCCAGCAGCTTATCAGGGGTTAACGAGCAGTACTTC. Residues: CASSLSGVNEQYF. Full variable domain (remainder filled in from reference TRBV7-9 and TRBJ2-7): DTGVSQNPRHKITKRGQNVTFRCDPISEHNRLYWYRQTLGQGPEFLTYFQNEAQLEKSRLLSDRFSAERPKGSFSTLEIQRTEQGDSAMYLCASSLSGVNEQYFGPGTRLTVT.

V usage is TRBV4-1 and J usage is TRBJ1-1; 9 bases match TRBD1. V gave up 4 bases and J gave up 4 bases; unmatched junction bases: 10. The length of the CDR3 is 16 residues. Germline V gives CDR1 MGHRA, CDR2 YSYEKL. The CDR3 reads CASSPGPRTGATEAFF. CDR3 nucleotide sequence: TGCGCCAGCAGCCCAGGCCCCCGGACAGGGGCCACTGAAGCTTTCTTT.

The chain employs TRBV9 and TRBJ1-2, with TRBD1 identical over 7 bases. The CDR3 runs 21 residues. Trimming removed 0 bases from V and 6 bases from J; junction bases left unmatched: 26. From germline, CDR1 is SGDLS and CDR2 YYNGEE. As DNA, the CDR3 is TGTGCCAGCAGCGTAGCCAATTACAGGGGCCAGCCGAACCCAATAAGAGATGGCTACACCTTC. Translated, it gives CASSVANYRGQPNPIRDGYTF.

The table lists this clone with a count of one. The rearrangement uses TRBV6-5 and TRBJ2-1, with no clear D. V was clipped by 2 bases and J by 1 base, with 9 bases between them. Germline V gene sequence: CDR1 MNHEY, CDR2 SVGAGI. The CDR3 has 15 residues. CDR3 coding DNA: TGTGCCAGCAGTTACAGCCTGGGATCCTACAATGAGCAGTTCTTC. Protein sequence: CASSYSLGSYNEQFF.

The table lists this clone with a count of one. DNA of the CDR3: TGTGCCAGTAGTATAACGGCTAGCAATGAGCAGTTCTTC. Protein product: CASSITASNEQFF. The chain is built from TRBV19 and TRBJ2-1; D is ambiguous. This CDR3 spans 13 amino acids. CDR1 is LNHDA, CDR2 SQIVND, per germline (reference sequence). V lost 2 bases to trimming and J lost 6 bases, with 8 bases between them.

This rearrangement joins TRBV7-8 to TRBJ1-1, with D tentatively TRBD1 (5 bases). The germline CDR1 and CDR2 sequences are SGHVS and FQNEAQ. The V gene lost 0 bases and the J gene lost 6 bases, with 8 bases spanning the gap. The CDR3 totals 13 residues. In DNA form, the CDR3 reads TGTGCCAGCAGCTTAGCAGGGACGGCTGAAGCTTTCTTT. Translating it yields CASSLAGTAEAFF.

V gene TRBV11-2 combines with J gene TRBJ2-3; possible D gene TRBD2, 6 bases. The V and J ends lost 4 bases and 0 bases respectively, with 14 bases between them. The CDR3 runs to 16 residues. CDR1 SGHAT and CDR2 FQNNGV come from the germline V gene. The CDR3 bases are TGTGCCAGCAGCTCAGTACGGGGGTCCAGCACAGATACGCAGTATTTT. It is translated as CASSSVRGSSTDTQYF.

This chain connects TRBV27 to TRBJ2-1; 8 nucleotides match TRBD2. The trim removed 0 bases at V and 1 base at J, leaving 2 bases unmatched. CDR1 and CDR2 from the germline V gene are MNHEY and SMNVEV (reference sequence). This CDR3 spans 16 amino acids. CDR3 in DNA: TGTGCCAGCAGTTTATCGGCGGGAGGTTCCTACAATGAGCAGTTCTTC. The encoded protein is CASSLSAGGSYNEQFF.

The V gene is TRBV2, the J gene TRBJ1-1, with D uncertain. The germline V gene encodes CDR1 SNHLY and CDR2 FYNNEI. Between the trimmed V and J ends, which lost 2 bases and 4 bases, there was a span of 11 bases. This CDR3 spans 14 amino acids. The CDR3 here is CASSETRGTTEAFF. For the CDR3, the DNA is TGTGCCAGCAGTGAAACCCGTGGTACCACTGAAGCTTTCTTT.

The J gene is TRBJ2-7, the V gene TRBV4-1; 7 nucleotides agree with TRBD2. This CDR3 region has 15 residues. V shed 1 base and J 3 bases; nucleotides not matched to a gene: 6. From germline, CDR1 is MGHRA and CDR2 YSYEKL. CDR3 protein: CASSQGSWGGYEQYF. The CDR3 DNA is TGCGCCAGCAGCCAAGGTTCTTGGGGGGGCTACGAGCAGTACTTC.

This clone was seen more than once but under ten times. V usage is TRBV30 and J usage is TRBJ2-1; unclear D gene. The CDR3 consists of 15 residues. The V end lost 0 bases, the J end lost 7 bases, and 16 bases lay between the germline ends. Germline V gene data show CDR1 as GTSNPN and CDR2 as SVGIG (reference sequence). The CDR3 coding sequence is TGTGCCTGGAGTGTAAGTAACGGGTTCGAAAATGAGCAGTTCTTC. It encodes CAWSVSNGFENEQFF.

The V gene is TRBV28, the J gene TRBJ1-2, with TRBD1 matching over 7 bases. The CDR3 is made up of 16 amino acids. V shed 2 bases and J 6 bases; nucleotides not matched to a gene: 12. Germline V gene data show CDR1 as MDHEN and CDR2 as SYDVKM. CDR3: CASSLERGLMRHGYTF. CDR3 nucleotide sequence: TGTGCCAGCAGTTTAGAAAGGGGGCTAATGCGCCATGGCTACACCTTC.

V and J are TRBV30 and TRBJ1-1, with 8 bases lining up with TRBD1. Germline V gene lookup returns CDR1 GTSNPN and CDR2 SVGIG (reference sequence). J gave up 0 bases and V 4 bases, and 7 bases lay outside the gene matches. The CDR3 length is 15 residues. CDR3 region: CAWTPGQGLNTEAFF. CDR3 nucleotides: TGTGCCTGGACCCCAGGACAGGGCCTGAACACTGAAGCTTTCTTT.

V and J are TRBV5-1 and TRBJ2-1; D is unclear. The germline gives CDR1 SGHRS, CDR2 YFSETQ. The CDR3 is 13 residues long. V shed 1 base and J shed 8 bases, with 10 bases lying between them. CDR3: CASSLILGDEQFF. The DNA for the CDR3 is TGCGCCAGCAGCTTGATCCTGGGCGATGAGCAGTTCTTC.

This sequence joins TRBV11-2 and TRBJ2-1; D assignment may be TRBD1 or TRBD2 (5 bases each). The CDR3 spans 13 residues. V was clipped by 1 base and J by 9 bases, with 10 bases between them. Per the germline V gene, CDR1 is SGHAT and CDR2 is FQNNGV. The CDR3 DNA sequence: TGTGCCAGCAGCTTAGGAGGGGCTGGTGAGCAGTTCTTC. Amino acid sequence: CASSLGGAGEQFF.

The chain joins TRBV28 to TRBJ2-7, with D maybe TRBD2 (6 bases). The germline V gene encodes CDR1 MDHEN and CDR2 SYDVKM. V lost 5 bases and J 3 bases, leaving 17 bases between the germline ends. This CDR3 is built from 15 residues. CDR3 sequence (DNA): TGTGCCAGCAGTCTGGCACCCGGGAGTGTCTACGAGCAGTACTTC. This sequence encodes CASSLAPGSVYEQYF.

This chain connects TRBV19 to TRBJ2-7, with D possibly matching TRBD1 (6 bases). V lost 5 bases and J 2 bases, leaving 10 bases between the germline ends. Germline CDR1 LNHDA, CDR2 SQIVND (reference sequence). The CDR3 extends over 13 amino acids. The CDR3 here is CASSLQGTYEQYF. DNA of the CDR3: TGTGCCAGTAGTTTACAGGGTACCTACGAGCAGTACTTC.

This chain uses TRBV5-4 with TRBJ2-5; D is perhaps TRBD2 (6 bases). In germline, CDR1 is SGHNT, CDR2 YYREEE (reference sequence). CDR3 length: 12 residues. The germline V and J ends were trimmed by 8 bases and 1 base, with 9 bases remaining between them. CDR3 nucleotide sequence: TGTGCCAGTCAGGGACTCCAAGAGACCCAGTACTTC. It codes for CASQGLQETQYF.